These T cell receptor beta chains were read from a single sample in a study of spatial heterogeneity in lung cancer. TCRdb reprocessed the 5' RACE reads via MiXCR and lists one record per CDR3 protein. The table has 110,000 or so distinct CDR3 sequences, roughly a tenth seen once. The sample in question was PBMCs, obtained at follow-up. The source of these receptors is a female donor with early-stage non-small cell lung cancer. The CDR3 runs from the conserved cysteine through the conserved F or W. The D gene is left open where the match is weak. Clone size, where shown, is once, few, many, or a class for clones that have expanded.

V	J	size	D	length	CDR3	DNA
TRBV5-1	TRBJ2-6	few	.	15	CASSFADSGANVLTF	TGCGCCAGCAGCTTTGCGGACTCTGGGGCCAACGTCCTGACTTTC
TRBV28	TRBJ2-1	many	TRBD2	14	CASRPTSGGSVQFF	TGTGCCAGCAGGCCGACTAGCGGGGGCTCAGTGCAGTTCTTC
TRBV29-1	TRBJ2-3	few	.	12	CSGASNTDTQYF	TGCAGCGGCGCTAGCAACACAGATACGCAGTATTTT
TRBV6-6	TRBJ1-1	many	.	11	CASSTRDEAFF	TGTGCCAGCAGCACTCGGGACGAAGCTTTCTTT
TRBV29-1	TRBJ2-5	few	TRBD2	14	CSVESGLAGETQYF	TGCAGCGTTGAAAGCGGGCTAGCGGGAGAGACCCAGTACTTC
TRBV7-9	TRBJ1-2	many	.	15	CASSLVDPRSNGYTF	TGTGCCAGCAGCTTAGTGGACCCAAGGAGCAATGGCTACACCTTC
TRBV28	TRBJ2-7	.	TRBD1	13	CASRGQGVDEQYF	TGTGCCAGCAGGGGACAGGGAGTCGACGAGCAGTACTTC
TRBV10-3	TRBJ2-2	many	.	14	CAISALENTGELFF	TGTGCCATCAGTGCTTTGGAGAACACCGGGGAGCTGTTTTTT
TRBV24-1	TRBJ1-2	.	.	11	CATSDFDGYTF	TGTGCCACCAGTGATTTCGATGGCTACACCTTC
TRBV7-2	TRBJ2-1	few	.	15	CASSLDGASYNEQFF	TGTGCCAGCAGCTTAGATGGGGCATCCTACAATGAGCAGTTCTTC
TRBV11-2	TRBJ2-7	.	TRBD2	15	CASSLKLAGAYEQYF	TGTGCCAGCAGCTTAAAACTAGCGGGTGCCTACGAGCAGTACTTC
TRBV7-2	TRBJ1-1	many	.	14	CASSPRALGTEAFF	TGTGCCAGCAGCCCGCGGGCGTTGGGGACTGAAGCTTTCTTT
TRBV21-1	TRBJ2-1	.	.	12	CASRTGYNEQFF	TGTGCCAGCCGGACAGGTTACAATGAGCAGTTCTTC
TRBV27	TRBJ2-6	.	.	18	CASSLARDSFSGANVLTF	TGTGCCAGCAGTTTAGCCCGGGACTCATTCTCTGGGGCCAACGTCCTGACTTTC
TRBV28	TRBJ2-5	few	.	12	CASNRMGETQYF	TGTGCCAGCAATCGGATGGGGGAGACCCAGTACTTC
TRBV20-1	TRBJ1-5	.	.	15	CSARTQGTYNQPQHF	TGCAGTGCTAGGACGCAGGGCACCTACAATCAGCCCCAGCATTTT
TRBV3-1	TRBJ2-2	few	TRBD2	15	CASSQELAGPGELFF	TGTGCCAGCAGCCAAGAACTAGCGGGGCCCGGGGAGCTGTTTTTT
TRBV10-3	TRBJ1-5	few	.	14	CAISERTDNQPQHF	TGTGCCATCAGTGAGAGGACGGACAATCAGCCCCAGCATTTT
TRBV10-3	TRBJ2-7	few	TRBD2	17	CAISGPSGRPDSYEQYF	TGTGCCATCAGTGGTCCTAGCGGGAGACCTGACTCTTACGAGCAGTACTTC
TRBV10-3	TRBJ1-2	.	.	14	CAISESIFSYGYTF	TGTGCCATCAGTGAGTCGATTTTTTCCTATGGCTACACCTTC